This T cell receptor beta chain was found in a study of blood T cell repertoires in COVID-19. At the level of the study: Researchers got acute and convalescent COVID-19 samples from the United States, Italy and Spain. T cells, B-cell-depleted T cells, or PBMCs supplied cDNA or gDNA.

The CDR3 has 14 residues. V dropped 7 bases and J dropped 5; count of bases not matched to a gene: 9. Germline CDR1 MDHEN, CDR2 SYDVKM. In the source study's methods: Reference gene primer amplification in the assay estimated nucleated cell counts. Assay: immunoSEQ multiplex PCR; the TCRdb copy retains only in-frame clones and omits some. The V and J calls and clone size come from that table; D and trimming were worked out from the DNA. The sample records approximately 74,000 clones, approximately 90% being singletons. What was sequenced was peripheral blood. J is TRBJ2-5 and V is TRBV28; 8 nucleotides agree with TRBD1. The source is a woman in her sixties with active COVID-19. The CDR3 region is CASNRQGAVETQYF. DNA for the CDR3: TGTGCCAGCAATCGGCAGGGGGCTGTGGAGACCCAGTACTTC.